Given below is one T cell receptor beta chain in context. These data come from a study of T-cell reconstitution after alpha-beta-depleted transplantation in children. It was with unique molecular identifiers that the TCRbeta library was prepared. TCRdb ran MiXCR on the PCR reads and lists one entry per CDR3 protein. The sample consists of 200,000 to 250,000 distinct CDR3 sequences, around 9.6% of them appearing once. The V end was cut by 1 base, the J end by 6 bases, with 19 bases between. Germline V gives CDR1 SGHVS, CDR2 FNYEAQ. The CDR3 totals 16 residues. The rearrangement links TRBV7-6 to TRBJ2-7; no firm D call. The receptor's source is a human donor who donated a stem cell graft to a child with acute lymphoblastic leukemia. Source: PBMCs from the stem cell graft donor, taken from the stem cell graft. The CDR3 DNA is TGTGCCAGCAGCTTAGAATCGTCGGAAGCCCAACGCGAGCAGTACTTC. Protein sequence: CASSLESSEAQREQYF.